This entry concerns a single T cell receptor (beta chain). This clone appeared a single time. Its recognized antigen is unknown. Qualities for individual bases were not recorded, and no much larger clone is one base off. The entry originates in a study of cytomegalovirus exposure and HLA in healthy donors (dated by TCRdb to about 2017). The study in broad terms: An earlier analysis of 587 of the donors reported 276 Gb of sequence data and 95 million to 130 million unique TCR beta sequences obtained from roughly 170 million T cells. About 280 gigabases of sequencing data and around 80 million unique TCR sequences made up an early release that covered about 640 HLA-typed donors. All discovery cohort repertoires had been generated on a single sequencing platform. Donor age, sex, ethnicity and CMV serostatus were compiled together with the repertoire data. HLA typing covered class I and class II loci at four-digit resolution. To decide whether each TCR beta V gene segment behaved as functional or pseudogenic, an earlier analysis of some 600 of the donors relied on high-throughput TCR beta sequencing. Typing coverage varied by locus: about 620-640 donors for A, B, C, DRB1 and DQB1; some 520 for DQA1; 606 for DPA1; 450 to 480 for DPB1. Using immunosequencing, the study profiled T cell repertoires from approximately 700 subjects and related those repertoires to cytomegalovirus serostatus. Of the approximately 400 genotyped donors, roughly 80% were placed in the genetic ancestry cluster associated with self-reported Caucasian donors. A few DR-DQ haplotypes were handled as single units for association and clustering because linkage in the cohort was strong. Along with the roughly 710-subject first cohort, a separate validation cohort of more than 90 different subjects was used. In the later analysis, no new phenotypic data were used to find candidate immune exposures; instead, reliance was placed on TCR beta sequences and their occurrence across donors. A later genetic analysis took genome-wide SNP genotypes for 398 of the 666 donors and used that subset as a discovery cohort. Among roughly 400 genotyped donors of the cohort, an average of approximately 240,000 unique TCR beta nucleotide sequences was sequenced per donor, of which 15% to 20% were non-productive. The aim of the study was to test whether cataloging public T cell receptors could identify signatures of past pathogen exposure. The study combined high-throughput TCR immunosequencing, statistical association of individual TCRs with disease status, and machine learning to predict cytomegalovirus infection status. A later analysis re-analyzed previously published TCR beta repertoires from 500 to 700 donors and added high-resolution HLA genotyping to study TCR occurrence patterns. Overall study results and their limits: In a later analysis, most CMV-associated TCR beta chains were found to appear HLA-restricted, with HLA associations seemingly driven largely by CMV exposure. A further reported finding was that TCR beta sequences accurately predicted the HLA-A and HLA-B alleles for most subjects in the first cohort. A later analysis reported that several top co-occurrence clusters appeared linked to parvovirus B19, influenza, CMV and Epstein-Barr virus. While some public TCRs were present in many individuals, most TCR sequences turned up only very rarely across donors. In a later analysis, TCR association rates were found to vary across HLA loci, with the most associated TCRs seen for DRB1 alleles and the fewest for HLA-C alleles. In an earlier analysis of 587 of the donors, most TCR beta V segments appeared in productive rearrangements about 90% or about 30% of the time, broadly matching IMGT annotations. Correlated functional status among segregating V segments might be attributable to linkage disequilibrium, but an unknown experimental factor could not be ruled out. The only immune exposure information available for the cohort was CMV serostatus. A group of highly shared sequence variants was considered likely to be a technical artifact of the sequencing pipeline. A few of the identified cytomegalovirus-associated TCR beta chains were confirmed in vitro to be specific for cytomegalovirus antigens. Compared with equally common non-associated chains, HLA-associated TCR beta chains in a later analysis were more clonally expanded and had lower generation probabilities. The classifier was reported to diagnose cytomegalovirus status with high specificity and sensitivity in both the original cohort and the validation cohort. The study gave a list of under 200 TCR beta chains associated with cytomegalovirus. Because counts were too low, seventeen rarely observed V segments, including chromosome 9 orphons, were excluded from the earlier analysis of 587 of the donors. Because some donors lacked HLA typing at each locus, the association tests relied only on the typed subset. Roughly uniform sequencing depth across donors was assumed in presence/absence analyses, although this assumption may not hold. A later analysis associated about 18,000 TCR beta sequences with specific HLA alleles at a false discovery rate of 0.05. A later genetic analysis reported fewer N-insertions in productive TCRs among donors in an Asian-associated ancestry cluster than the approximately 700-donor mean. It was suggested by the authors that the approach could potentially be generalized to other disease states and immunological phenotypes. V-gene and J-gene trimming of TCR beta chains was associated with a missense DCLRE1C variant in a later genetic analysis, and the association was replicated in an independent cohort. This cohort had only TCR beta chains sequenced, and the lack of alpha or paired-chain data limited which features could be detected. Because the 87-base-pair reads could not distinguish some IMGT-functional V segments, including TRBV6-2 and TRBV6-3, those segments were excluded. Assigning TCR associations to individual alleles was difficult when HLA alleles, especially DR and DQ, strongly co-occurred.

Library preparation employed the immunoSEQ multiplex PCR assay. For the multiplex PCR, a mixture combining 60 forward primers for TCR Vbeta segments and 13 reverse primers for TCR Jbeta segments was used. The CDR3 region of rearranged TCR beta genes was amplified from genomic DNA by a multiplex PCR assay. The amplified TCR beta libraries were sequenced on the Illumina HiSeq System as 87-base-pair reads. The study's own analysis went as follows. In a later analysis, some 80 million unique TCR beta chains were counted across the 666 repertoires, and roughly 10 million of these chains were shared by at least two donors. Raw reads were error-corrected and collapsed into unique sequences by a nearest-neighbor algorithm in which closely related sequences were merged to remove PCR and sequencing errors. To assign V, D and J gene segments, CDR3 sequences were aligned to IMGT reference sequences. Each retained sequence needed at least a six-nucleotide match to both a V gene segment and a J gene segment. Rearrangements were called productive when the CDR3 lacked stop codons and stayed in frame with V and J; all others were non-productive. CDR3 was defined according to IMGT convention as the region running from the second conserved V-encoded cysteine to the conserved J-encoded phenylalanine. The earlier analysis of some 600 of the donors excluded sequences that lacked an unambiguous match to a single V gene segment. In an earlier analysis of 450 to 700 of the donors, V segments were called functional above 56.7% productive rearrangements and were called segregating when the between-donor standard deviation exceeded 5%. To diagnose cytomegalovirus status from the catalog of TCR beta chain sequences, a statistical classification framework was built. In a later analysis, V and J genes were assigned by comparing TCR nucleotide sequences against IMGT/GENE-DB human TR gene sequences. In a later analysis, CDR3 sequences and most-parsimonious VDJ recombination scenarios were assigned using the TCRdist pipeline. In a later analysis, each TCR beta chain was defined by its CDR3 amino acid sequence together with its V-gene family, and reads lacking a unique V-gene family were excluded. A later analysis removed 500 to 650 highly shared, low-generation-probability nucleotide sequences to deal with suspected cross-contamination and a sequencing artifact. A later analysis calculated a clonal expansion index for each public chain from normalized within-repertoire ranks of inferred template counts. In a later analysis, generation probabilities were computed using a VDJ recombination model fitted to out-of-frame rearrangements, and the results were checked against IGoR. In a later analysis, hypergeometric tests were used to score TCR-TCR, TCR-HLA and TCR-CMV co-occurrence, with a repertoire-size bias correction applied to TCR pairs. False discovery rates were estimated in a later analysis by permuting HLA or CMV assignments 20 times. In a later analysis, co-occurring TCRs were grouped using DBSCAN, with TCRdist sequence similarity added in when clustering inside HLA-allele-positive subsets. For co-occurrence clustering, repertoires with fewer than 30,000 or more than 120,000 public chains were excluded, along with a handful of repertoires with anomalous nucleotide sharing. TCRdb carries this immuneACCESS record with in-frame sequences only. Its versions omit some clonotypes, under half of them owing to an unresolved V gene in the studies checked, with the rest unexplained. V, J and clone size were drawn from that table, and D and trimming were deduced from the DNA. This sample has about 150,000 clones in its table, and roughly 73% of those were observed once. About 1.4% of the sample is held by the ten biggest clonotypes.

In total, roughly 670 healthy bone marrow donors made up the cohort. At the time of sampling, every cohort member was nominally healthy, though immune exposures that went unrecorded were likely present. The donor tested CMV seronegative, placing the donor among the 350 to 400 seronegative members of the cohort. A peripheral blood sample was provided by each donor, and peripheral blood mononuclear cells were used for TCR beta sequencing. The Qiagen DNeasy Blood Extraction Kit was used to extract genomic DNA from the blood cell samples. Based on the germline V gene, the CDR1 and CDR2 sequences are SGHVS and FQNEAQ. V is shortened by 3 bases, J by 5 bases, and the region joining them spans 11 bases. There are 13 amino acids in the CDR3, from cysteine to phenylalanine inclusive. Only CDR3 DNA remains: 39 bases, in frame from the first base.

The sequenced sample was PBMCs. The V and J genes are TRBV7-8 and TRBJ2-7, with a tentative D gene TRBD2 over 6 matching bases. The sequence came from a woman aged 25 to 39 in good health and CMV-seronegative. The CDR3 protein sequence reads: CASSFRSSDEQYF. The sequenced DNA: TGTGCCAGCAGCTTCCGTTCTAGCGACGAGCAGTACTTC.